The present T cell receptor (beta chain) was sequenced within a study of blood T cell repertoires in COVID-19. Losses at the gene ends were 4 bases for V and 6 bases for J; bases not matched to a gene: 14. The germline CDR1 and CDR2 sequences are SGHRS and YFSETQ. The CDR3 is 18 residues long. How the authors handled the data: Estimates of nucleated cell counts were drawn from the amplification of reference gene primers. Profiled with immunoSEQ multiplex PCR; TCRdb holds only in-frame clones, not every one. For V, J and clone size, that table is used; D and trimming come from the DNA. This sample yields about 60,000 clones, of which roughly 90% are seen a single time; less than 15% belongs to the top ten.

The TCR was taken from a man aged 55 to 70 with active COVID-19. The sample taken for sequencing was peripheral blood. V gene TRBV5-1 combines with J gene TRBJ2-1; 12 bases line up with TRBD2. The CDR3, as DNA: TGCGCCAGCAGCCGGCAGGTGCTAGCGGGAGGGAACGGCAATGAGCAGTTCTTC. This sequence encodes CASSRQVLAGGNGNEQFF.